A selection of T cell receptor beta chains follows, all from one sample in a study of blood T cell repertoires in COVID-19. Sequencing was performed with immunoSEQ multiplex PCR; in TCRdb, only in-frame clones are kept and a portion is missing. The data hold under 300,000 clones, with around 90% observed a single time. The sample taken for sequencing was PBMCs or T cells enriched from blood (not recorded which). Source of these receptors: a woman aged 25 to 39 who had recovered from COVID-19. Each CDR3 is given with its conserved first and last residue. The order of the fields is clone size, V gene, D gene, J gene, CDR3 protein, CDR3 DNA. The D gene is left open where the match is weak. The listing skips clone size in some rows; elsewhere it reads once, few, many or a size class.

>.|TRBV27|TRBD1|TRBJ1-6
CASSLRQGLVSPLHF
TGTGCCAGCAGTTTACGACAGGGTTTAGTTTCACCCCTCCACTTT
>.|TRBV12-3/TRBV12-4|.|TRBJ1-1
CASSTGFAEAFF
TGTGCCAGCAGTACAGGGTTTGCTGAAGCTTTCTTT
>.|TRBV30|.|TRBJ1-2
CAWSPPGTSNYGYTF
TGTGCCTGGAGTCCCCCCGGGACATCTAACTATGGCTACACCTTC
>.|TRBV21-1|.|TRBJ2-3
CASTHYFRILTDTQYF
TGTGCCAGCACCCATTATTTTAGAATACTCACAGATACGCAGTATTTT
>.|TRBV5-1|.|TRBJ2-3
CASSSGQTLALTDTQYF
TGCGCCAGCAGCTCTGGACAGACGCTTGCTCTCACAGATACGCAGTATTTT
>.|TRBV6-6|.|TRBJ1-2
CASSYSGVGYTF
TGTGCCAGCAGTTACTCAGGGGTCGGCTACACCTTC
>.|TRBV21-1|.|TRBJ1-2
CASSLRQGLVGYTF
TGTGCCAGCAGCCTACGACAGGGACTGGTTGGCTACACCTTC
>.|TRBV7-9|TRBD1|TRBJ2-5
CASSSRDRVGETQYF
TGTGCCAGCAGCTCCCGGGACAGGGTAGGAGAGACCCAGTACTTC
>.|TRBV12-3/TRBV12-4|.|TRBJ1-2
CASSFVYPYGYTF
TGTGCCAGCAGTTTTGTATATCCCTATGGCTACACCTTC
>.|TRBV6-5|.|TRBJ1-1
CASIWAGLMNTEAFF
TGTGCCAGCATCTGGGCAGGGCTCATGAACACTGAAGCTTTCTTT
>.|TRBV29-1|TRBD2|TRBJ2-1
CSVEVQRGTYNEQFF
TGCAGCGTTGAAGTGCAGCGGGGGACTTACAATGAGCAGTTCTTC
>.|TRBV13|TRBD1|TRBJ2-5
CASSLGGTGGETQYF
TGTGCCAGCAGCTTAGGTGGGACAGGGGGAGAGACCCAGTACTTC
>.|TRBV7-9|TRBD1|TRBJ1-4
CASSPPILGQGGEKLFF
TGTGCCAGCAGCCCACCAATCTTGGGACAGGGAGGCGAAAAACTGTTTTTT
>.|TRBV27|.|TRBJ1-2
CASSFREGYGYTF
TGTGCCAGCAGTTTCCGGGAGGGCTATGGCTACACCTTC
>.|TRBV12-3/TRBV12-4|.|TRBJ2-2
CASRQQGPGELFF
TGTGCCAGCAGGCAACAGGGCCCCGGGGAGCTGTTTTTT
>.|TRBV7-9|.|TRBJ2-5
CASSRNRVGQETQYF
TGTGCCAGCAGCAGAAACAGGGTAGGCCAAGAGACCCAGTACTTC
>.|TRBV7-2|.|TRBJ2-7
CASSLSWGGPEQYF
TGTGCCAGCAGCTTATCTTGGGGGGGCCCCGAGCAGTACTTC
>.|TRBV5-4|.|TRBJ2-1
CASSLGGGADSGSYNEQFF
TGTGCCAGCAGCTTGGGTGGGGGTGCTGATAGCGGCTCCTACAATGAGCAGTTCTTC
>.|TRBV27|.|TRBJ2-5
CASTPRWRHQETQYF
TGTGCCAGCACCCCCCGTTGGCGGCACCAAGAGACCCAGTACTTC
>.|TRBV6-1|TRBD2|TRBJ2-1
CASSEGGRAYNEQFF
TGTGCCAGCAGTGAGGGCGGGAGGGCCTACAATGAGCAGTTCTTC
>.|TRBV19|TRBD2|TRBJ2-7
CASSPSFSGNPYEQYF
TGTGCCAGTAGTCCCAGCTTTAGCGGGAACCCCTACGAGCAGTACTTC
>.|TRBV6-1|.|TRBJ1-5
CASCSGVYNQPQHF
TGTGCCAGCTGTAGTGGAGTGTATAATCAGCCCCAGCATTTT
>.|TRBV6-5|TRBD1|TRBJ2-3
CASWGQNTDTQYF
TGTGCCAGCTGGGGACAGAACACAGATACGCAGTATTTT
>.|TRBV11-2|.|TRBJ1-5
CASSVTGTSSPQHF
TGTGCCAGCAGCGTAACAGGGACGAGTAGTCCCCAGCATTTT
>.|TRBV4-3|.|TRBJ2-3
CASSQSTRPGTDTQYF
TGCGCCAGCAGCCAATCTACTAGACCAGGCACAGATACGCAGTATTTT
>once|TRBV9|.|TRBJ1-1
CASSPRPAGTEAFF
TGTGCCAGCAGCCCCCGACCGGCAGGGACTGAAGCTTTCTTT
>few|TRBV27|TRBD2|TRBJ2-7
CASSPPWTSGRDFFYEQYF
TGTGCCAGCAGTCCACCTTGGACTAGCGGGAGAGACTTTTTCTACGAGCAGTACTTC
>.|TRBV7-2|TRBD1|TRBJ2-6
CASSRSTGTGLAGANVLTF
TGTGCCAGCAGCCGTTCTACCGGGACAGGGCTGGCTGGGGCCAACGTCCTGACTTTC
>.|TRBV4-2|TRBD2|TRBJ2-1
CASSQGLGGRAYNEQFF
TGTGCCAGCAGCCAGGGGCTGGGCGGGAGGGCTTACAATGAGCAGTTCTTC
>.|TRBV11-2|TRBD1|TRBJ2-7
CASSLRGQGSYEQYF
TGTGCCAGCAGCTTAAGGGGACAGGGCTCCTACGAGCAGTACTTC
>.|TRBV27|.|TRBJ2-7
CASRKGQGSSYEQYF
TGTGCCAGCAGAAAGGGGCAGGGCAGCTCCTACGAGCAGTACTTC
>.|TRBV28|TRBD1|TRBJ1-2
CASSPPDRGYGYTF
TGTGCCAGCAGTCCCCCCGACAGGGGCTATGGCTACACCTTC
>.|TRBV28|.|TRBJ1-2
CASRGQKRNYGYTF
TGTGCCAGCAGAGGACAGAAACGTAACTATGGCTACACCTTC
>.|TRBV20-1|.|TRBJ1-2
CSATLGGGYTF
TGCAGTGCTACTTTAGGAGGTGGCTACACCTTC
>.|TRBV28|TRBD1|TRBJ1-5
CASRTTTGQARGQPQHF
TGTGCCAGCAGAACTACTACCGGACAGGCCAGAGGTCAGCCCCAGCATTTT
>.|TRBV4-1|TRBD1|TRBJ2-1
CASSPPDRGHVNEQFF
TGCGCCAGCAGCCCCCCCGACAGGGGGCATGTCAATGAGCAGTTCTTC
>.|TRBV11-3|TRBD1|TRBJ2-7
CASSLTGVSYEQYF
TGTGCCAGCAGCCTAACAGGGGTTTCCTACGAGCAGTACTTC
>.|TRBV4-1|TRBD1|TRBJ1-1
CASSQDPGGRSEAFF
TGCGCCAGCAGCCAAGATCCAGGGGGACGGTCGGAAGCTTTCTTT
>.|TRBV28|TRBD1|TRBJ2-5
CASNTDRAPQKKTQYF
TGTGCCAGCAATACCGACAGGGCCCCCCAAAAAAAGACCCAGTACTTC
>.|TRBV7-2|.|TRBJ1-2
CATSLEEGPYYGYTF
TGTGCCACCTCGCTCGAAGAGGGCCCCTACTATGGCTACACCTTC
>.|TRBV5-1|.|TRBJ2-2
CASSFYSKRTGELFF
TGCGCCAGCAGCTTTTACTCTAAAAGAACCGGGGAGCTGTTTTTT
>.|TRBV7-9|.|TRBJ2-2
CASSPPAGELFF
TGTGCCAGCAGCCCCCCCGCCGGGGAGCTGTTTTTT
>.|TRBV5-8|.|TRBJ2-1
CASSPVPTSGPGYNEQFF
TGTGCCAGCAGCCCTGTGCCCACGAGCGGACCGGGGTACAATGAGCAGTTCTTC
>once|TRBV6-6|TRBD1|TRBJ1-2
CASSSGTGGGYTF
TGTGCCAGCAGCTCCGGGACAGGGGGCGGCTACACCTTC
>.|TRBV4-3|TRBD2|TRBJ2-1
CASSQEGVFGGASYNEQFF
TGCGCCAGCAGCCAAGAAGGGGTTTTCGGGGGGGCGTCCTACAATGAGCAGTTCTTC
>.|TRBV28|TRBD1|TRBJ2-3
CASSLGQGGTDTQYF
TGTGCCAGCAGCCTCGGACAGGGCGGCACAGATACGCAGTATTTT
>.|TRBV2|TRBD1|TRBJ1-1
CASSLGQVTEAFF
TGTGCCAGCAGCCTGGGACAGGTTACTGAAGCTTTCTTT
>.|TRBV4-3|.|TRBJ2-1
CASSQDYPSYNEQFF
TGCGCCAGCAGCCAAGACTACCCCTCCTACAATGAGCAGTTCTTC
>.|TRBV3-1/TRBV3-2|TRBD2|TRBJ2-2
CASSQVGASGANTGELFF
TGTGCCAGCAGCCAAGTAGGTGCTAGCGGGGCGAACACCGGGGAGCTGTTTTTT
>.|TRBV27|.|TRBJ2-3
CASSYQGGDTQYF
TGTGCCAGCAGTTACCAGGGAGGAGATACGCAGTATTTT
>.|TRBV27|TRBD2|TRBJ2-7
CASSPFSGSPLLYEQYF
TGTGCCAGCAGTCCGTTTAGCGGGAGCCCCTTACTTTACGAGCAGTACTTC
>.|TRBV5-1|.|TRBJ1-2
CASSLGVGGNSYGYTF
TGCGCCAGCAGCCTTGGGGTAGGAGGGAACTCCTATGGCTACACCTTC
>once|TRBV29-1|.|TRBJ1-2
CSAWTDGYTF
TGCAGCGCGTGGACAGATGGCTACACCTTC